A selection of T cell receptor beta chains follows, all from one sample in a study of response to subunit inactivated influenza vaccine. MiXCR, run by TCRdb on the RT-PCR reads, gives a single entry per CDR3 protein. Among 550,000 to 800,000 distinct CDR3 sequences, roughly 14% were seen once, and the ten largest hold 11%. The sequenced sample was PBMCs from blood, obtained 12 days after vaccination. The receptors here all came from a man between 45 and 60 years old who received an inactivated influenza vaccine. CDR3s leave out the opening cysteine and the closing phenylalanine or tryptophan. A D gene is named only where the DNA matches it firmly. The listing skips clone size in some rows; elsewhere it reads once, few, many or a size class.

clone_size | j_call | d_call | v_call | cdr3_aa
few | TRBJ2-1 | TRBD1 | TRBV2 | ASSGQGAINEQF
few | TRBJ2-1 | NA | TRBV21-1 | ASSPRWWLAGYGTYNEQF
many | TRBJ2-4 | NA | TRBV2 | ASSDSLTLGGKNIQY
NA | TRBJ1-2 | NA | TRBV20-1 | SASQVAGYT
NA | TRBJ1-5 | NA | TRBV6-1 | ASSPTRQGNQPQH
few | TRBJ2-7 | NA | TRBV5-5 | ASSFGAAFSYEQY
NA | TRBJ2-7 | TRBD2 | TRBV4-3 | ASSQGPGTSGGYEQY
NA | TRBJ2-7 | NA | TRBV12-3/TRBV12-4 | ASSLWDNSYEQY
NA | TRBJ2-7 | NA | TRBV29-1 | SVAPDRNEQY
few | TRBJ2-4 | NA | TRBV4-2 | ASSQVSSPKNIQY
once | TRBJ2-7 | TRBD2 | TRBV20-1 | SASGGTSYEQY
NA | TRBJ1-2 | NA | TRBV30 | AGTSLFQLFYGYT
many | TRBJ2-1 | NA | TRBV5-1 | ASSPGRTSYNEQF
few | TRBJ1-1 | NA | TRBV28 | ASRRGETEAF
few | TRBJ1-6 | TRBD1 | TRBV7-9 | ASSPGQNSPLH
NA | TRBJ2-7 | NA | TRBV7-6 | ASSLVSEGSYEQY
few | TRBJ2-2 | NA | TRBV5-1 | DVAGELF
NA | TRBJ2-1 | NA | TRBV10-3 | AISGGGTLDNEQF
NA | TRBJ1-6 | NA | TRBV12-3/TRBV12-4 | ASRGVDSPLH
few | TRBJ2-5 | NA | TRBV30 | AGVRGPETQY
many | TRBJ2-2 | NA | TRBV20-1 | SAIPPGTGELF
few | TRBJ1-2 | NA | TRBV27 | ASSSLNRPREYGYT
few | TRBJ2-2 | TRBD1 | TRBV7-2 | ASSPGTGMAGELF
many | TRBJ2-1 | NA | TRBV7-2 | ASSLGQGDEQF
few | TRBJ1-6 | NA | TRBV14 | ASSLSDSTPLH
few | TRBJ2-2 | TRBD2 | TRBV6-2/TRBV6-3 | ASRPTWGGANTGELF
NA | TRBJ2-2 | NA | TRBV2 | ASKEQAGELF
few | TRBJ2-7 | TRBD2 | TRBV28 | ASSFSSGRRTYEQY
many | TRBJ2-4 | TRBD2 | TRBV12-3/TRBV12-4 | ASSFRGELHIQY
NA | TRBJ2-1 | NA | TRBV20-1 | SAREGGAYNEQF
NA | TRBJ1-5 | NA | TRBV5-6 | ASSQLNSNQPQH
few | TRBJ1-1 | TRBD1 | TRBV5-1 | ASPPGTGGTNTEAF
few | TRBJ2-3 | TRBD1 | TRBV20-1 | SAERVTGGTDTQY
NA | TRBJ2-7 | NA | TRBV28 | ASRVGASYEQY
NA | TRBJ2-4 | NA | TRBV12-3/TRBV12-4 | ASSPEGTKNIQY
few | TRBJ1-4 | TRBD1 | TRBV20-1 | SARDLGQGATTREKLF
few | TRBJ2-3 | TRBD1 | TRBV11-1 | ASSLWLGQGIKRSSTDTQY
NA | TRBJ2-1 | TRBD2 | TRBV28 | ASTTDERGFFSLPLNEQF
NA | TRBJ2-7 | TRBD1 | TRBV4-2 | ASSHPPGPQGASYEQY
few | TRBJ2-7 | NA | TRBV6-1 | ASRTDLGLTYEQY
NA | TRBJ2-7 | TRBD1 | TRBV6-2/TRBV6-3 | ASIGTGAHERY
few | TRBJ2-3 | TRBD1 | TRBV20-1 | SARRTGVRTDTQY
few | TRBJ2-5 | TRBD2 | TRBV12-3/TRBV12-4 | ASTRLYGLVQETQY
NA | TRBJ2-3 | NA | TRBV7-9 | ASRPPFGNPSTDTQY
NA | TRBJ1-2 | NA | TRBV3-1 | ASSQGIEGRGYT
NA | TRBJ2-1 | NA | TRBV7-9 | ASSSSTGTNEQF
NA | TRBJ1-2 | TRBD1 | TRBV15 | ATSRARTGGYGYT
few | TRBJ1-1 | NA | TRBV28 | ASSSDPLGAF